One and the same sample provided the 30 T cell receptor beta chains below, sequenced in a study of blood T cell repertoires in COVID-19. Repertoires were generated with immunoSEQ multiplex PCR, while TCRdb's copy carries only in-frame clones and drops some. The sample holds 100,000 to 110,000 clones; roughly 92% are singletons and the top ten take approximately 2.2%. Material: peripheral blood. Source of these receptors: a man aged 45-60 years with active COVID-19.

The CDR3 coding sequence is TGTGCCAGCAGCCCCCAGGTGGCCTCAGATACGCAGTATTTT. Encoded protein: CASSPQVASDTQYF. The chain joins TRBV27 to TRBJ2-3; D ambiguous. V dropped 6 bases and J dropped 4 bases, with 14 bases sitting between them. Germline lookup yields CDR1 MNHEY and CDR2 SMNVEV (reference sequence). CDR3 length: 14 residues.

This clone was seen once. The rearrangement uses TRBV6-6 and TRBJ2-3; a weak D match, TRBD2 (5 bases). The CDR3 length is 12 residues. V lost 2 bases, J lost 7 bases, and 7 bases lay in between. Per germline, CDR1 MNHNY and CDR2 SVGAGI (reference sequence). CDR3 nucleotides: TGTGCCAGCAGTTACAACGGGAATACGCAGTATTTT. As protein: CASSYNGNTQYF.

This chain links TRBV5-1 with TRBJ2-5; 9 nucleotides line up with TRBD2. V lost 4 bases and J lost 4; bases outside the gene matches: 11. The CDR3 runs 16 residues. Germline-derived CDR1 and CDR2 are SGHRS and YFSETQ. This chain's CDR3 is CASSPGGGGAAETQYF. CDR3 coding DNA: TGCGCCAGCAGCCCGGGCGGCGGGGGGGCCGCAGAGACCCAGTACTTC.

This chain links TRBV7-2 with TRBJ2-4; TRBD1 is a possible D gene (5 bases). The germline gives CDR1 SGHTA, CDR2 FQGNSA. The CDR3 is 16 amino acids. V was cut by 2 bases and J by 1 base, with 12 bases left in between. The CDR3 region has the DNA TGTGCCAGCAGCTTATTTACAGGATCGGCCAAAAACATTCAGTACTTC. This gives the protein CASSLFTGSAKNIQYF. The whole variable domain, remainder taken from reference TRBV7-2 and TRBJ2-4, is GAGVSQSPSNKVTEKGKDVELRCDPISGHTALYWYRQSLGQGLEFLIYFQGNSAPDKSGLPSDRFSAERTGGSVSTLTIQRTQQEDSAVYLCASSLFTGSAKNIQYFGAGTRLSVL.

The V gene is TRBV11-2, the J gene TRBJ2-7; D might be TRBD1 (5 bases). V lost 4 bases and J 0 bases, leaving 19 bases between the germline ends. The CDR3 runs 17 residues. Germline V gives CDR1 SGHAT, CDR2 FQNNGV. CDR3 sequence: CASSSLLQVVSSYEQYF. Written as DNA, the CDR3 is TGTGCCAGCAGCTCCCTACTACAGGTTGTGAGCTCCTACGAGCAGTACTTC.

Only a few counts were recorded for this clone. The gene calls are TRBV5-6 and TRBJ1-1; D ambiguous. The CDR3 runs 14 residues. V was clipped by 0 bases and J by 4 bases, with 10 bases between them. In germline, CDR1 is SGHDT, CDR2 YYEEEE. CDR3 protein: CASSLVTRGTEAFF. The CDR3 bases are TGTGCCAGCAGCTTGGTGACCCGGGGCACTGAAGCTTTCTTT.

This chain uses TRBV24-1 with TRBJ2-2; 9 bases align to TRBD1. Trimming took 3 bases from V and 7 from J; bases not matched to a gene: 5. Germline CDR1 KGHDR, CDR2 SFDVKD. The CDR3 sequence is 15 residues long. CDR3 in DNA: TGTGCCACCAGTGATCCGGGACAGGGCGGCGGGGAGCTGTTTTTT. This codes for CATSDPGQGGGELFF.

The chain uses TRBV3-1 (or the pseudogene TRBV3-2) and TRBJ2-7; the match to TRBD2 covers 10 bases. Germline values: CDR1 LGHDT, CDR2 YNNKEL (reference sequence). This CDR3 has 16 residues. With V trimmed by 1 base and J by 3 bases, 6 bases remained unmatched. The CDR3 sequence is CASSQGPSGGIYEQYF. The CDR3 nucleotides are TGTGCCAGCAGCCAAGGCCCTAGCGGGGGTATCTACGAGCAGTACTTC.

The V call is TRBV5-1, the J call TRBJ2-3, with 11 bases lining up with TRBD1. The CDR3 is made up of 14 amino acids. CDR1 and CDR2 from the germline V gene are SGHRS and YFSETQ. Germline trimming cut 4 bases from V and 4 bases from J; bases unmatched to any gene: 2. In DNA form, the CDR3 reads TGCGCCAGCAGCGGGGGACAGGGGGCAGATACGCAGTATTTT. Residues: CASSGGQGADTQYF.

This chain joins TRBV28 and TRBJ2-3, with TRBD1 identical over 7 bases. CDR3 size: 14 residues. Germline CDR1 MDHEN, CDR2 SYDVKM. Trimming removed 2 bases from V and 1 base from J; junction bases left unmatched: 0. The CDR3 protein is CASSLGQGTDTQYF. For the CDR3, the DNA is TGTGCCAGCAGTTTAGGACAGGGCACAGATACGCAGTATTTT.

V usage is TRBV19 and J usage is TRBJ2-1; TRBD2 matches at 7 bases. Germline CDR1 is LNHDA and CDR2 is SQIVND (reference sequence). V was clipped by 9 bases and J by 7 bases; unmatched bases: 15. The CDR3 consists of 15 residues. Here the CDR3 DNA reads TGTGCCAGCGGTCTGGGGCGGGAGCCTTATAATGAGCAGTTCTTC. Residues: CASGLGREPYNEQFF.

This rearrangement joins TRBV7-9 to TRBJ2-1; 8 positions match TRBD1. With 5 bases clipped from V and 7 bases from J, the junction kept 7 bases outside the gene matches. The CDR3 length is 14 residues. Germline V gene lookup returns CDR1 SEHNR and CDR2 FQNEAQ (reference sequence). The CDR3 DNA is TGTGCCAGCAGCCCGGGACAGGTCTCAAATGAGCAGTTCTTC. It codes for CASSPGQVSNEQFF.

The V call is TRBV5-4, the J call TRBJ2-5; a weak D match, TRBD2 (5 bases). Germline values: CDR1 SGHNT, CDR2 YYREEE (reference sequence). The CDR3 sequence is 16 residues long. Trimming cost V 4 bases and J 4 bases, with 20 bases left between them. The CDR3, as DNA: TGTGCCAGCAGCAGTGTAACTAGTCCCGAGTCAGAGACCCAGTACTTC. Residues: CASSSVTSPESETQYF.

V and J are TRBV5-1 and TRBJ2-5, with 8 bases identical to TRBD2. Germline V gene data show CDR1 as SGHRS and CDR2 as YFSETQ. V lost 3 bases, J lost 2 bases, and 6 bases stayed unmatched. The CDR3 extends over 15 amino acids. The CDR3 nucleotides read TGCGCCAGCAGCTCGGGAGGGACCCTTCAAGAGACCCAGTACTTC. It specifies CASSSGGTLQETQYF.

This sequence joins TRBV5-1 and TRBJ2-5; TRBD2 is a possible D gene (6 bases). This CDR3 comprises 16 residues. V lost 0 bases and J 8 bases, leaving 20 bases between the germline ends. Germline loops: CDR1 SGHRS, CDR2 YFSETQ. The CDR3 region is CASSLEGGGGSLTQYF. In DNA form, the CDR3 reads TGCGCCAGCAGCTTGGAGGGTGGAGGAGGGTCCTTAACCCAGTACTTC.

This rearrangement joins TRBV12-5 to TRBJ1-2, with a tentative D call TRBD1 (6 bases). The CDR3 covers 13 residues. V lost 6 bases to trimming and J lost 7 bases, with 15 bases between them. Germline CDR1 is LGHNT and CDR2 is FRNRAP. The CDR3 here is CASGSNRASGYTF. CDR3 bases: TGTGCTAGTGGATCAAACAGGGCGAGTGGCTACACCTTC.

The chain joins TRBV2 to TRBJ1-2; 8 nucleotides line up with TRBD1. The CDR3 is 17 amino acids. V was pared by 2 bases and J by 1 base, with 9 bases of the junction left unmatched. CDR1 and CDR2 (germline): SNHLY, FYNNEI. CDR3 in amino acids: CASSESWTGLFNYGYTF. The DNA for the CDR3 is TGTGCCAGCAGTGAATCGTGGACAGGGTTGTTTAACTATGGCTACACCTTC.

The genes are TRBV15 and TRBJ1-5, with D maybe TRBD1 (5 bases). Germline CDR1 reads LNHNV; CDR2 reads YYDKDF (reference sequence). The V end lost 0 bases, the J end lost 3 bases, and 12 bases lay between the germline ends. CDR3 size: 16 residues. The CDR3 bases are TGTGCCACCAGCAGAGATGACAGAAACTCCAATCAGCCCCAGCATTTT. Protein: CATSRDDRNSNQPQHF.

The chain couples TRBV7-9 to TRBJ2-2; D possibly corresponds to TRBD1 (6 bases). With 6 bases removed from V and 4 bases from J, the gap between germline ends came to 12 bases. Germline V gives CDR1 SEHNR, CDR2 FQNEAQ (reference sequence). CDR3 length equals 14 residues. CDR3: CASSLGQPTGELFF. The CDR3, as DNA: TGTGCCAGCAGTTTGGGACAACCCACCGGGGAGCTGTTTTTT. Complete variable domain (other parts from reference TRBV7-9 and TRBJ2-2): DTGVSQNPRHKITKRGQNVTFRCDPISEHNRLYWYRQTLGQGPEFLTYFQNEAQLEKSRLLSDRFSAERPKGSFSTLEIQRTEQGDSAMYLCASSLGQPTGELFFGEGSRLTVL.

J is TRBJ2-2 and V is TRBV7-2; 9 bases match TRBD1. The V gene end was trimmed by 2 bases and the J gene end by 5 bases; junction bases not matched to a gene: 6. The CDR3 contains 16 residues. From germline, CDR1 is SGHTA and CDR2 FQGNSA. CDR3 DNA sequence: TGTGCCAGCAGCTTATTTGGGACAGGGAATACCGGGGAGCTGTTTTTT. It is translated as CASSLFGTGNTGELFF. The full variable domain, rest sourced from reference TRBV7-2 and TRBJ2-2, is GAGVSQSPSNKVTEKGKDVELRCDPISGHTALYWYRQSLGQGLEFLIYFQGNSAPDKSGLPSDRFSAERTGGSVSTLTIQRTQQEDSAVYLCASSLFGTGNTGELFFGEGSRLTVL.

The rearrangement joins TRBV10-1 to TRBJ2-3; 7 positions agree with TRBD1. The trim removed 9 bases at V and 0 bases at J, leaving 6 bases unmatched. The germline V gene has CDR1 WNHNN and CDR2 SYGVQD (reference sequence). The CDR3 contains 14 residues. CDR3 amino acids: CASRTGPSTDTQYF. The CDR3 DNA follows: TGCGCCAGTAGGACAGGACCTAGCACAGATACGCAGTATTTT.

CDR3 nucleotide sequence: TGCGCCAGCAGGAAACAGGGGGGAGCAGATACGCAGTATTTT. Protein product: CASRKQGGADTQYF. The chain carries TRBV5-1 and TRBJ2-3; 8 bases agree with TRBD1. The length of the CDR3 is 14 residues. Trimming removed 5 bases from V and 4 bases from J; junction bases left unmatched: 6. Germline V CDR1 and CDR2: SGHRS, YFSETQ.

The CDR3 bases are TGTGCCAGCAGCCTAACCGGGACAGGCTATGAAAAACTGTTTTTT. This gives the protein CASSLTGTGYEKLFF. The gene calls are TRBV11-2 and TRBJ1-4; 8 nucleotides agree with TRBD1. Trimming cost V 5 bases and J 6 bases; bases outside gene matches: 8. Germline CDR1 and CDR2: SGHAT and FQNNGV. This CDR3 comprises 15 residues.

This sequence joins TRBV4-1 and TRBJ2-1; 13 bases align to TRBD2. Germline V lookup: CDR1 MGHRA, CDR2 YSYEKL. This CDR3 is 15 amino acids long. V shed 4 bases and J 4 bases; nucleotides not matched to a gene: 1. CDR3 coding DNA: TGCGCCAGCAGCCCGGGACTAGCGGGGTACAATGAGCAGTTCTTC. Protein: CASSPGLAGYNEQFF.

This clone was seen a single time. V usage is TRBV28 and J usage is TRBJ1-2, with 9 bases that match TRBD1. V lost 5 bases and J lost 8; bases outside the gene matches: 15. The CDR3 has 16 residues. In germline, CDR1 is MDHEN, CDR2 SYDVKM. The CDR3 spells CASSPTLGQGISGYTF. The CDR3 DNA sequence: TGTGCCAGCAGTCCTACTCTGGGACAGGGTATTTCGGGCTACACCTTC.

The chain couples TRBV11-2 to TRBJ2-3, with 11 bases fitting TRBD2. Per germline, CDR1 SGHAT and CDR2 FQNNGV. The length of the CDR3 is 16 residues. V dropped 6 bases and J dropped 5; count of bases not matched to a gene: 10. CDR3 in DNA: TGTGCCAGCAGACCTACACTAGCGGGAGCAGGAGATACGCAGTATTTT. Protein: CASRPTLAGAGDTQYF.

The V gene is TRBV6-5, the J gene TRBJ2-3; D is uncertain. Germline-derived CDR1 and CDR2 are MNHEY and SVGAGI. This CDR3 is built from 11 residues. V lost 5 bases, J lost 6 bases, and 6 bases lay in between. The CDR3 DNA sequence: TGTGCCAGCAGTATGTCGGATACGCAGTATTTT. Translation gives CASSMSDTQYF.

This rearrangement joins TRBV29-1 to TRBJ1-4, with 10 bases that match TRBD1. Per germline, CDR1 SQVTM and CDR2 ANQGSEA. The CDR3 length is 12 residues. The ends lost 7 bases at V and 8 bases at J; junction bases unmatched: 4. CDR3 amino acids: CSATGQGEKLFF. The CDR3 coding sequence is TGCAGCGCGACGGGACAGGGGGAAAAACTGTTTTTT.

The chain uses TRBV21-1 and TRBJ1-1; no DNA check was done on the table's D call, TRBD1. TRBV21-1 is a known pseudogene. The CDR3 is 11 residues long. In DNA, the CDR3 is TGTGCCAGCAGGGGGCCCACTGAAGCTTTCTTT. This sequence encodes CASRGPTEAFF.

The chain is built from TRBV11-2 and TRBJ2-7; D might be TRBD1 (6 bases). This CDR3 spans 13 amino acids. Germline V gene lookup returns CDR1 SGHAT and CDR2 FQNNGV. Trimming cost V 2 bases and J 6 bases, with 11 bases left between them. The CDR3 here is CASSLRQVSEQYV. The CDR3 DNA reads as TGTGCCAGCAGCTTACGACAGGTCTCCGAGCAGTACGTC.